These T cell receptor beta chains were read from a single sample in a study of T cell clonotyping in hematopoietic cell transplantation. Generated by immunoSEQ multiplex PCR, the TCRdb table keeps only in-frame clones and is missing some. This sample carries fewer than 100,000 clones, 95% to 97% of them seen once, and the ten largest clones take under 2%. This sample comprised peripheral blood mononuclear cells, obtained before stem cell transplant. These receptors all stem from a woman aged 45-59 years with acute myeloid leukemia. Some clones in this sample may be carry-over from other donors' samples. Both conserved end residues are trimmed from each CDR3.

len: 13
v_gene: TRBV5-6
CDR3aa: ASSPVGASNEKLF

len: 12
v_gene: TRBV2
CDR3aa: ASSWDSTNQPQH

len: 10
v_gene: TRBV30
CDR3aa: AWSPRNYGYT

len: 13
v_gene: TRBV2
CDR3aa: ASSDFGTGDQPQH

len: 13
v_gene: TRBV5-4
CDR3aa: ASSFFRDRDSEQY

len: 10
v_gene: TRBV28
CDR3aa: ASSPRTGMQY

len: 11
v_gene: TRBV6-1
CDR3aa: ASSDGRRQPQH

len: 12
v_gene: TRBV19
CDR3aa: ASGQGSGANVLT

len: 12
v_gene: TRBV2
CDR3aa: ASSLRGQGTEAF

len: 14
v_gene: TRBV2
CDR3aa: ASRPGTGGHPGGYT

len: 11
v_gene: TRBV10-1
CDR3aa: ASSSGVYNEQF

len: 13
v_gene: TRBV27
CDR3aa: ASRPSGVGNTEAF

len: 11
v_gene: TRBV6-6
CDR3aa: ASRWRTNEKLF

len: 13
v_gene: TRBV7-2
CDR3aa: ASSFGGFPNQPQH

len: 14
v_gene: TRBV4-1
CDR3aa: ASSQVGGGLVGGYT

len: 11
v_gene: TRBV30
CDR3aa: ASSGGLTYEQY

len: 13
v_gene: TRBV7-6
CDR3aa: ASTKRQGRAGELF

len: 13
v_gene: TRBV9
CDR3aa: ASSAMDSHNSPLH

len: 13
v_gene: TRBV12-5
CDR3aa: ASAPGLAGVDEQF

len: 10
v_gene: TRBV6-6
CDR3aa: ASKGTVYGYT

len: 15
v_gene: TRBV30
CDR3aa: AWSVPPGLLQIGGYT

len: 11
v_gene: TRBV6-4
CDR3aa: ASSGRDTGELF

len: 11
v_gene: TRBV27
CDR3aa: ASTDTGFHEQY

len: 11
v_gene: TRBV7-3
CDR3aa: ASSFSGQNIQY

len: 10
v_gene: TRBV28
CDR3aa: ASSPGGSQQY

len: 15
v_gene: TRBV6-1
CDR3aa: ASSDHLFRGADYGYT

len: 10
v_gene: TRBV5-1
CDR3aa: ASSLANEKLF

len: 12
v_gene: TRBV6-5
CDR3aa: ASSYAGVRYGYT

len: 13
v_gene: TRBV5-1
CDR3aa: ASSLDGTIKETQY

len: 15
v_gene: TRBV30
CDR3aa: AWSATDRSSYNSPLH